This passage covers 11 T cell receptor beta chains from one sample sequenced in a study of cytomegalovirus exposure and HLA in healthy donors. PCR involved 60 Vbeta and 13 Jbeta primers. Measured with immunoSEQ multiplex PCR; TCRdb has only the in-frame clones, and not every one. This sample has 150,000 to 200,000 clones, with about four fifths found just once. Sequenced material: PBMCs. The receptor source for this set is a man in his forties or fifties in good health and CMV-seropositive.

In DNA, the CDR3 is TGTGCCAGTAGCGCAGCTGGAAACACCATATATTTT. This sequence encodes CASSAAGNTIYF. This sequence joins TRBV19 and TRBJ1-3, with D hard to call. CDR1 and CDR2 (germline): LNHDA, SQIVND (reference sequence). The CDR3 has 12 amino acids. Trimming took 6 bases from V and 2 from J, leaving 5 bases between them.

This clone was seen once. The chain combines TRBV11-1 with TRBJ2-5; 9 bases line up with TRBD1. Germline values: CDR1 SGHAT, CDR2 FQDESV (reference sequence). The CDR3 sequence is 16 residues long. Unmatched junction bases numbered 7, after V lost 4 bases and J lost 1 base. CDR3 nucleotide sequence: TGTGCCAGCAGCTCGGGACAGGGAGTGGGCCAAGAGACCCAGTACTTC. Encoded protein: CASSSGQGVGQETQYF.

CDR3 residues: CASSQPSSGVYEQYF. CDR3 coding DNA: TGTGCCAGCAGCCAACCCAGTAGCGGGGTCTACGAGCAGTACTTC. This chain links TRBV4-2 with TRBJ2-7, with TRBD2 matching 8 bases. CDR1 is LGHNA, CDR2 YNFKEQ, per germline. This CDR3 spans 15 amino acids. With 2 bases clipped from V and 3 bases from J, the junction kept 6 bases outside the gene matches.

In its sample, this clone was seen once. The chain links TRBV7-2 to TRBJ2-5; 8 bases are a match to TRBD2. The last part of the DNA fits TRBJ2-7 better; the J call may be wrong. The CDR3 runs 15 residues. Germline V CDR1 and CDR2: SGHTA, FQGNSA. The chain's CDR3 is CASSLRTSSHYEQYF. The CDR3 DNA follows: TGTGCCAGCAGCCTTCGGACTAGCAGCCACTACGAGCAGTACTTC.

The rearrangement links TRBV29-1 to TRBJ2-2; 10 bases fit TRBD1. The CDR3 totals 14 residues. Trimming cost V 7 bases and J 4 bases; bases outside gene matches: 6. Germline CDR1 reads SQVTM; CDR2 reads ANQGSEA. The CDR3 loop reads CSGGTGVSTGELFF. DNA of the CDR3: TGCAGCGGTGGGACAGGGGTATCCACCGGGGAGCTGTTTTTT.

The CDR3 region has the DNA TGTGCCAGCAGCTTACTAGCGCTGGGGGAGACCCAGTACTTC. Translated, it gives CASSLLALGETQYF. The rearrangement uses TRBV7-9 and TRBJ2-5; the D gene is possibly TRBD2 (6 bases). Germline V lookup: CDR1 SEHNR, CDR2 FQNEAQ (reference sequence). Trimming stripped 2 bases from V and 5 bases from J, with 12 bases between. CDR3 length equals 14 residues.

The chain is built from TRBV6-5 and TRBJ2-1; tentatively, D is TRBD2 (5 bases). CDR3 length equals 15 residues. V was clipped by 4 bases and J by 13 bases, with 23 bases between them. The germline CDR1 and CDR2 sequences are MNHEY and SVGAGI. CDR3 protein: CASSSPSIVAGRQFF. The DNA of the CDR3 is TGTGCCAGCAGTTCCCCCTCTATAGTGGCGGGCCGTCAGTTCTTC.

The CDR3 loop reads CASSFVDRGYGYTF. In DNA form, the CDR3 reads TGTGCCAGCAGTTTCGTGGACAGGGGGTATGGCTACACCTTC. J is TRBJ1-2 and V is TRBV28; the match to TRBD1 covers 10 bases. The CDR3 has 14 amino acids. In germline, CDR1 is MDHEN, CDR2 SYDVKM. Trimming cost V 3 bases and J 5 bases; bases outside gene matches: 3.

This sequence joins TRBV19 and TRBJ2-3; a possible D gene is TRBD1 (5 bases). V was cut by 5 bases and J by 5 bases, with 14 bases left in between. This CDR3 comprises 14 residues. Looked up from germline, CDR1 is LNHDA and CDR2 is SQIVND (reference sequence). This CDR3 is CASSAQGSKDTQYF. Here the CDR3 DNA reads TGTGCCAGTAGTGCCCAGGGCTCCAAAGATACGCAGTATTTT. The variable domain in full, with the rest retrieved from reference TRBV19 and TRBJ2-3, is DGGITQSPKYLFRKEGQNVTLSCEQNLNHDAMYWYRQDPGQGLRLIYYSQIVNDFQKGDIAEGYSVSREKKESFPLTVTSAQKNPTAFYLCASSAQGSKDTQYFGPGTRLTVL.

This chain links TRBV30 with TRBJ2-5; 8 bases are shared with TRBD2. Germline trimming cut 4 bases from V and 1 base from J; bases unmatched to any gene: 8. The germline CDR1 and CDR2 sequences are GTSNPN and SVGIG (reference sequence). The CDR3 contains 15 residues. Here the CDR3 reads CAWTGGGWLQETQYF. DNA of the CDR3: TGTGCCTGGACGGGAGGGGGGTGGCTCCAAGAGACCCAGTACTTC.

The chain is built from TRBV4-1 and TRBJ2-1, with 10 bases that match TRBD2. CDR3 length equals 16 residues. Germline V lookup: CDR1 MGHRA, CDR2 YSYEKL. Germline trimming cut 0 bases from V and 3 bases from J; bases unmatched to any gene: 2. The CDR3 reads CASSQDRTSGYNEQFF. CDR3 in DNA: TGCGCCAGCAGCCAAGATAGGACTAGCGGCTACAATGAGCAGTTCTTC.